This TCR beta chain was documented in a study of blood T cell dynamics during melanoma immunotherapy. DNA loading was fixed at 350 ng for all bulk PBMC samples. Assay used: immunoSEQ multiplex PCR; TCRdb lists only in-frame clones, some missing. The sample contains around 20,000 clones, roughly 86% of which appear only once. The germline V gene encodes CDR1 MDHEN and CDR2 SYDVKM. V was clipped by 3 bases and J by 5 bases, with 20 bases between them. The CDR3 sequence is 16 residues long. Indicated time point: pre-treatment baseline. At 12 weeks after first infusion, RECIST 1.1 defined response for most patients.

The chain links TRBV28 to TRBJ2-7; a possible D gene is TRBD1 (5 bases). Source: blood, taken from a patient treated with checkpoint blockade. This receptor was taken from a human donor with melanoma. Here the CDR3 DNA reads TGTGCCAGCAGTTTTCCAGCAGTGGGGCCCAAGGACGAGCAGTACTTC. Encoded protein: CASSFPAVGPKDEQYF. The variable domain in full, with the rest retrieved from reference TRBV28 and TRBJ2-7, is DVKVTQSSRYLVKRTGEKVFLECVQDMDHENMFWYRQDPGLGLRLIYFSYDVKMKEKGDIPEGYSVSREKKERFSLILESASTNQTSMYLCASSFPAVGPKDEQYFGPGTRLTVT.